This is a list of T cell receptor beta chains from one sample in a study of shared clonotypes between healthy human individuals. TCRdb keeps only in-frame clones here, not all; method: immunoSEQ multiplex PCR. The profile shows about 2 million clones, 95% of them singletons. Specimen: naive CD4+ T cells sorted from blood. The receptors derive from a man aged 18 to 35 in good health. The CDR3 runs from the conserved cysteine through the conserved F or W. The D gene is left open where the match is weak. Expanded clones are given a class, and other clones once, few, many or no size at all.

CDR3nt,CDR3aa,abundance,d_gene,j_gene,v_gene
TGTGCCAGCAGCTTTCAGTCTTTCTCTGGAAACACCATATATTTT,CASSFQSFSGNTIYF,.,.,TRBJ1-3,TRBV5-6
TGCAGCTCAGGAGGGGGCAGCACCGGGGAGCTGTTTTTT,CSSGGGSTGELFF,.,.,TRBJ2-2,TRBV29-1
TGTGCCACCAGCGTTGACAGGGGACCAAATCAGCCCCAGCATTTT,CATSVDRGPNQPQHF,.,TRBD1,TRBJ1-5,TRBV15
TGCGCCAGCAGTGATGACACTCTGAACACTGAAGCTTTCTTT,CASSDDTLNTEAFF,once,.,TRBJ1-1,TRBV10-1
TGTGCCAGCTCACCAAGGGCGGGAGGGGCCTCCTACGAGCAGTACTTC,CASSPRAGGASYEQYF,.,TRBD2,TRBJ2-7,TRBV18
TGTGCCAGTAGTATGAGCGGGGGATCCTACAATGAGCAGTTCTTC,CASSMSGGSYNEQFF,.,TRBD2,TRBJ2-1,TRBV19
TGTGCCAGCAGTTACTCGGGGGCTTTCAGGACCTACGAGCAGTACTTC,CASSYSGAFRTYEQYF,.,.,TRBJ2-7,TRBV6-6
TGCGCCAGCAGCAAGCTCGGGAGCCTAGAGACCCAGTACTTC,CASSKLGSLETQYF,.,.,TRBJ2-5,TRBV5-1
TGCGCCAGCAGCTTGGATACCGGGACAGGGAGTGGCTACACCTTC,CASSLDTGTGSGYTF,.,TRBD1,TRBJ1-2,TRBV5-1
TGTGCCATCAGTGAGTCCGGGGGAGTAAAGACCCAGTACTTC,CAISESGGVKTQYF,.,.,TRBJ2-5,TRBV10-3
TGTGCCAGCAGCTTAGATTACGAGCAGTACTTC,CASSLDYEQYF,.,.,TRBJ2-7,TRBV7-4
TGCGCCAGCAGCCAACTGGGACAGGGGGTTCCCGGGGAGCTGTTTTTT,CASSQLGQGVPGELFF,.,TRBD1,TRBJ2-2,TRBV4-3
TGTGCCAGCTCACCGGGAATGGCGTGGGAGCAGTACTTC,CASSPGMAWEQYF,.,.,TRBJ2-7,TRBV18
TGTGCCAGCACCGAAGGGGGACAGAACTATGGCTACACCTTC,CASTEGGQNYGYTF,.,TRBD1,TRBJ1-2,TRBV28
TGTGCCAGCAGCCTATTCGGACTAGATTCAGATACGCAGTATTTT,CASSLFGLDSDTQYF,.,TRBD2,TRBJ2-3,TRBV7-2
TGCGCCAGCAGCCAAGGGGTAGCGGGGGGATTCACAGATACGCAGTATTTT,CASSQGVAGGFTDTQYF,.,TRBD2,TRBJ2-3,TRBV4-1
TGCGCCAGCAGTGGCCTCACAGGGGGCCGGACCTACAATGAGCAGTTCTTC,CASSGLTGGRTYNEQFF,.,TRBD1,TRBJ2-1,TRBV10-1
TGTGCCAGCAGCCGGGGACTAGCTGACTACAATGAGCAGTTCTTC,CASSRGLADYNEQFF,.,TRBD2,TRBJ2-1,TRBV6-5
TGTGCCAGCAGTTACTGGACAGGGGGAGCAACTGAAGCTTTCTTT,CASSYWTGGATEAFF,.,TRBD1,TRBJ1-1,TRBV6-5
TGTGCCAGCAGTCAAACGACAGTATCGAAGCCCTTATGTAGGCAGTACTTC,CASSQTTVSKPLCRQYF,.,.,TRBJ2-7,TRBV6-4
TGCAGCGCCGTGACAGGGGGCGTAAGAAATGAGCAGTTCTTC,CSAVTGGVRNEQFF,once,TRBD1,TRBJ2-1,TRBV29-1
TGTGCCAGCAGTGGGACAGTACTAAGCTACGAGCAGTACTTC,CASSGTVLSYEQYF,.,.,TRBJ2-7,TRBV2
TGTGCCAGTAAGACTACGACAGATACGCAGTATTTT,CASKTTTDTQYF,.,.,TRBJ2-3,TRBV6-5
TGTGCCAGCAGCTTATCGATGGACAGGTCCTACGAGCAGTACTTC,CASSLSMDRSYEQYF,.,TRBD1,TRBJ2-7,TRBV5-4
TGTGCCAGTGGGACAGGGGGCAATCAGCCCCAGCATTTT,CASGTGGNQPQHF,.,TRBD1,TRBJ1-5,TRBV19
TGTGCCAGCAGCTTTCGGGGCGCGGTCGGCTACACCTTC,CASSFRGAVGYTF,.,.,TRBJ1-2,TRBV5-6
TGTGCCAGCAGCTTCCGGGACCCTAATGAAAAACTGTTTTTT,CASSFRDPNEKLFF,.,.,TRBJ1-4,TRBV2
TGCGCCAGCAGCCAAGATAGTACGGGATCGGCCAAAAACATTCAGTACTTC,CASSQDSTGSAKNIQYF,.,.,TRBJ2-4,TRBV4-3
TGTGCCATCCTGGACAGCCCCAGCGACGAGCAGTACTTC,CAILDSPSDEQYF,.,.,TRBJ2-7,TRBV10-3
TGTGCCAGCTCTCTGAGACTAGCGGAGACCTACGAGCAGTACTTC,CASSLRLAETYEQYF,.,TRBD2,TRBJ2-7,TRBV18
TGCGCCAGCAGCCTGACAGGGTTGGCAGATACGCAGTATTTT,CASSLTGLADTQYF,.,TRBD1,TRBJ2-3,TRBV5-1
TGCGCCAGCAGCTTGCCCTCGGGACAGGGGTTCAATGAGCAGTTCTTC,CASSLPSGQGFNEQFF,.,TRBD1,TRBJ2-1,TRBV5-1
TGTGCCAGCAGTGAGGTTGAGGTGAGCGCTGAAGCTTTCTTT,CASSEVEVSAEAFF,.,.,TRBJ1-1,TRBV2
TGCAGCGCCTTGTTCAGGGTTAGGACAGATACGCAGTATTTT,CSALFRVRTDTQYF,.,.,TRBJ2-3,TRBV29-1
TGCGCCAGCAGCCAAGACGACAGGGCCCACACCTTC,CASSQDDRAHTF,.,TRBD1,TRBJ1-2,TRBV4-3
TGTGCCAGCAGTCCACCCGGGACTCTCAACACCGGGGAGCTGTTTTTT,CASSPPGTLNTGELFF,.,.,TRBJ2-2,TRBV6-6
TGTGCCTCCCAAGTAGATTCTGGAAACACCATATATTTT,CASQVDSGNTIYF,.,.,TRBJ1-3,TRBV2
TGTGCCAGCAGTATAGGGGTAGGTTCCTACGAGCAGTACTTC,CASSIGVGSYEQYF,.,.,TRBJ2-7,TRBV6-5
TGTGCCATCAGTGGAGTGGGACCTGCGGGGGAGCTGTTTTTT,CAISGVGPAGELFF,.,.,TRBJ2-2,TRBV10-3
TGTGCCTGGAGTGTACGTCGGGGGACGAATGCTTTCTTT,CAWSVRRGTNAFF,.,.,TRBJ1-1,TRBV30
TGTGCCAGCAGTTACTCGATGGGGGGGAAAGGGCAGTTCTTC,CASSYSMGGKGQFF,.,TRBD2,TRBJ2-1,TRBV6-6
TGTGCCAGCAGTGAGACGACCAAATCCCCAACTAATGAAAAACTGTTTTTT,CASSETTKSPTNEKLFF,.,.,TRBJ1-4,TRBV2
TGTGCCAGCAGCGCGGACAGCAACTATGGCTACACCTTC,CASSADSNYGYTF,few,.,TRBJ1-2,TRBV2
TGTGCCAGCAGTGAATCGCAAGTAGCCTACGAGCAGTACTTC,CASSESQVAYEQYF,once,.,TRBJ2-7,TRBV25-1
TGCAGCGTCCCGAAACGGGGGGCAAGCTATGGCTACACCTTC,CSVPKRGASYGYTF,.,.,TRBJ1-2,TRBV29-1
TGCGCCAGCAGCTTGCCTAGCGGGGTCTCCTACAATGAGCAGTTCTTC,CASSLPSGVSYNEQFF,.,TRBD2,TRBJ2-1,TRBV5-1
TGTGCCAGCAGAAAGCTTCCGGGACAGCAAGAGACCCAGTACTTC,CASRKLPGQQETQYF,.,TRBD1,TRBJ2-5,TRBV5-6
TGTGCCAGCAGCTTAGCGAGACGGGGGTGGGAGACCCAGTACTTC,CASSLARRGWETQYF,.,.,TRBJ2-5,TRBV7-9
TGCGCCAGCAGCCCCGAGGGGAACTATGGCTACACCTTC,CASSPEGNYGYTF,.,.,TRBJ1-2,TRBV4-1
TGCAGCGCCGGGGGGACTAGCTCGGAGACCCAGTACTTC,CSAGGTSSETQYF,.,TRBD2,TRBJ2-5,TRBV29-1
TGTGCCAGCAGTGAAGAGGGGAGGGTGGCTTTCTTT,CASSEEGRVAFF,.,.,TRBJ1-1,TRBV2
TGTGCCAGCAGCTTAGAAATGTATGGCTACACCTTC,CASSLEMYGYTF,.,.,TRBJ1-2,TRBV7-2
TGTGCCAGCAGCTCCTTTTCCTACGAGCAGTACTTC,CASSSFSYEQYF,many,.,TRBJ2-7,TRBV7-2
TGCGCCAGCAGCGCGGACAGGGTAATGAACACTGAAGCTTTCTTT,CASSADRVMNTEAFF,.,TRBD1,TRBJ1-1,TRBV4-1